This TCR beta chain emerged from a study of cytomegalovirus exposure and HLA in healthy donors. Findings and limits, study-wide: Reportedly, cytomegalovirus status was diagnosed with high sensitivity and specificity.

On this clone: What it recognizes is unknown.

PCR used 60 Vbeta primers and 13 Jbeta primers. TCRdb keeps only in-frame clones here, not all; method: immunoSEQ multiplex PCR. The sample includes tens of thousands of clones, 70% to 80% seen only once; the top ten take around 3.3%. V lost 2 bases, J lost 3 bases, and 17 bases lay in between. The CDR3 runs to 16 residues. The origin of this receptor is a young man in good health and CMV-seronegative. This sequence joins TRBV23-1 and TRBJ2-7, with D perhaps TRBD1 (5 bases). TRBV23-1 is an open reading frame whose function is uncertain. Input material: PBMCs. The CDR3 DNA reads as TGCGCCAGCAGTCAACCGCTAGGGCAGGGCGGCTACGAGCAGTACGTC. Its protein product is CASSQPLGQGGYEQYV.